This T cell receptor (beta chain) was retrieved from a study of tumour-infiltrating T cells in Burkitt lymphoma. Study background: Overall and progression-free survival were predicted by productive clonality.

Sequencing was performed with immunoSEQ multiplex PCR; in TCRdb, only in-frame clones are kept and a portion is missing. The sample records about 6,000 clones, roughly 16% being singletons. V was clipped by 2 bases and J by 0 bases; unmatched bases: 9. Germline CDR1 reads GTSNPN; CDR2 reads SVGIG (reference sequence). This CDR3 has 17 residues. Sequenced: tumor tissue. The source of this sequence is a human donor with diffuse large B-cell lymphoma. This chain uses TRBV30 with TRBJ1-3; 8 bases fit TRBD1. The CDR3 protein is CAWSLSWTGTSGNTIYF. For the CDR3, the DNA is TGTGCCTGGAGTCTATCCTGGACAGGGACCTCTGGAAACACCATATATTTT.